The sequence of this T cell receptor (beta chain) was determined in a study of shared clonotypes between healthy human individuals. Study-level points and caveats: An expected dependence of interdonor clonotype sharing on sequencing depth was noted. Naive subsets generally exceeded memory subsets in estimated richness. Represented diversity (both genetic and exposure-history) was limited by the small number of donors.

The data were produced by immunoSEQ multiplex PCR, yet TCRdb's version contains in-frame clones alone and is incomplete. The table shows some 1 million clones, with about three quarters occurring only once. Of note for this clone: Antigen specificity is unknown.

The source of this sequence is a man younger than 35 in good health. The material sequenced was memory CD4+ T cells sorted from blood. Indicated subset: CD45RA-negative fraction.

The CDR3 nucleotides read TGCGCCAGCAGCTTGGGGACACCAAGGGGCACCGGGGAGCTGTTTTTT. It codes for CASSLGTPRGTGELFF. J is TRBJ2-2 and V is TRBV5-1; D perhaps matches TRBD1 (5 bases). The CDR3 is 16 amino acids. Germline V gives CDR1 SGHRS, CDR2 YFSETQ. With 0 bases removed from V and 4 bases from J, the gap between germline ends came to 13 bases.